The clone carrying this T cell receptor beta chain was seen only a few times. Antigen specificity is unknown. The data derive from a study of T-cell memory formation after mild COVID-19. The V end lost 5 bases, the J end lost 5 bases, and 13 bases lay between the germline ends. Looked up from germline, CDR1 is SGHDT and CDR2 is YYEEEE. The CDR3 totals 13 residues. General study results and limits: Among CD4+ contracting clones, most were CM and EM, and CD8+ ones EMRA. While clones contracting from day 15 to 85 were balanced between CD4 and CD8, later expanders leaned CD4+. The SARS-CoV-2 specificity of second-wave clones reaching peak at day 37 remained unverified.

TCRdb called the 5' RACE reads again in MiXCR, with one record for every CDR3 protein. This sample has about 270,000 distinct CDR3 sequences, with roughly 15% found just once. This sequence was found in a man younger than 35 who had mild COVID-19 (a few samples of this study predate the infection). Cell type and time point are not known. Sequencing was carried out using PBMCs or a T cell subset sorted from them (not recorded which). J is TRBJ2-5 and V is TRBV5-6, with D possibly called TRBD1 or TRBD2 (5 bases each). Here the CDR3 DNA reads TGTGCCAGCAGTCTGGTTGAGGGGGAGACCCAGTACTTC. It translates to CASSLVEGETQYF.